This is a list of T cell receptor beta chains from one sample in a study of blood T cells in healthy people across ages. TCRdb redid the calling of the 5' RACE reads with MiXCR, one entry per CDR3 protein. The repertoire has approximately 700,000 distinct CDR3 sequences, 32% of them found once; the top ten carry roughly 15%. Sequenced material: blood. The receptor set was obtained from a woman of 80 years or more in good health. Both conserved end residues are part of each CDR3. A D gene is named only where the DNA matches it firmly. Only some rows state a clone size, as once, few, many or a class for expanded clones.

j_gene: TRBJ2-4; abundance: NA; v_gene: TRBV6-2/TRBV6-3; d_gene: NA; CDR3nt: TGTGCCAGCGGCGGCAAAAACATTCAGTACTTC; CDR3aa: CASGGKNIQYF
j_gene: TRBJ2-7; abundance: many; v_gene: TRBV12-3/TRBV12-4; d_gene: NA; CDR3nt: TGTGCCAGCAGTTCTATTTTCCAACCCTACGAGCAGTACTTC; CDR3aa: CASSSIFQPYEQYF
j_gene: TRBJ2-2; abundance: NA; v_gene: TRBV7-2; d_gene: NA; CDR3nt: TGTGCCAGCAGCTTTGACAGAAAGAAGAACACCGGGGAGCTGTTTTTT; CDR3aa: CASSFDRKKNTGELFF
j_gene: TRBJ1-2; abundance: many; v_gene: TRBV6-2/TRBV6-3; d_gene: NA; CDR3nt: TGTGCCAGCAGCGCCACTAGGGTTGGCGGCTACACCTTC; CDR3aa: CASSATRVGGYTF
j_gene: TRBJ1-4; abundance: NA; v_gene: TRBV7-2; d_gene: NA; CDR3nt: TGTGCCAGCAGCTCGGGACGGGGGGAAAAACTGTTTTTT; CDR3aa: CASSSGRGEKLFF
j_gene: TRBJ2-7; abundance: NA; v_gene: TRBV7-8; d_gene: NA; CDR3nt: TGTGCCAGCAGCTTGTCGGGACTCGACGAGCAGTACTTC; CDR3aa: CASSLSGLDEQYF
j_gene: TRBJ2-3; abundance: many; v_gene: TRBV28; d_gene: TRBD2; CDR3nt: TGTGCCAGCGAGCGGGGGGGCATAGATACGCAGTATTTT; CDR3aa: CASERGGIDTQYF
j_gene: TRBJ1-1; abundance: NA; v_gene: TRBV15; d_gene: TRBD1; CDR3nt: TGTGCCACCAGCAGAGCAACCGGGACAGGCAACACTGAAGCTTTCTTT; CDR3aa: CATSRATGTGNTEAFF
j_gene: TRBJ2-7; abundance: few; v_gene: TRBV15; d_gene: TRBD2; CDR3nt: TGTGCCACCAGCAGAGATTTCGTAGCGGGGGGAAAGGGTGAGCAGTACTTC; CDR3aa: CATSRDFVAGGKGEQYF
j_gene: TRBJ2-1; abundance: NA; v_gene: TRBV5-1; d_gene: NA; CDR3nt: TGCGCCAGCAGTCCCAGTTTGGGGATCCAAGAGCAGTTCTTC; CDR3aa: CASSPSLGIQEQFF
j_gene: TRBJ2-7; abundance: NA; v_gene: TRBV7-2; d_gene: TRBD1; CDR3nt: TGTGCCAGCAGCTTCTCCGGGACAGGGGCCGCATCACCAGAATACGAGCAGTACTTC; CDR3aa: CASSFSGTGAASPEYEQYF
j_gene: TRBJ2-5; abundance: NA; v_gene: TRBV29-1; d_gene: NA; CDR3nt: TGCAGCGTTGCTCCTGCTCCGGGCTTCAGACAAGAGACCCAGTACTTC; CDR3aa: CSVAPAPGFRQETQYF
j_gene: TRBJ1-5; abundance: few; v_gene: TRBV19; d_gene: NA; CDR3nt: TGTGCCAGTACCCTCAGATGGGGGAAAAGCAATCAGCCCCAGCATTTT; CDR3aa: CASTLRWGKSNQPQHF
j_gene: TRBJ2-7; abundance: many; v_gene: TRBV5-6; d_gene: TRBD1; CDR3nt: TGTGCCAGCAGCTTCGTCTCGACAGGGCACTACGAGCAGTACTTC; CDR3aa: CASSFVSTGHYEQYF
j_gene: TRBJ2-7; abundance: many; v_gene: TRBV5-4; d_gene: TRBD2; CDR3nt: TGTGCCAGCAGCTCATTAGCGGGGGCCTCCTACGAGCAGTACTTC; CDR3aa: CASSSLAGASYEQYF
j_gene: TRBJ2-5; abundance: NA; v_gene: TRBV20-1; d_gene: TRBD1; CDR3nt: TGCAGTGCTACCCCGGGACAGGGTCCTGAGACCCAGTACTTC; CDR3aa: CSATPGQGPETQYF
j_gene: TRBJ1-4; abundance: few; v_gene: TRBV6-6; d_gene: NA; CDR3nt: TGTGCCAGCAGTTACGGTCAGGGTCAGGAAAAACTGTTTTTT; CDR3aa: CASSYGQGQEKLFF
j_gene: TRBJ2-7; abundance: NA; v_gene: TRBV6-5; d_gene: NA; CDR3nt: TGTGCCAGCAGTTACTCCATGTCGCGGTTCTTGGGCGAGCAGTACTTC; CDR3aa: CASSYSMSRFLGEQYF
j_gene: TRBJ2-1; abundance: many; v_gene: TRBV30; d_gene: TRBD2; CDR3nt: TGTGCCTGGAGTCCTAGCGGACTAGTTTCGGTCAATGAGCAGTTCTTC; CDR3aa: CAWSPSGLVSVNEQFF
j_gene: TRBJ2-1; abundance: many; v_gene: TRBV11-2; d_gene: TRBD2; CDR3nt: TGTGCCAGCAGCTTAGGGGCGGGGGGGCGGAACAATGAGCAGTTCTTC; CDR3aa: CASSLGAGGRNNEQFF
j_gene: TRBJ1-5; abundance: many; v_gene: TRBV7-2; d_gene: NA; CDR3nt: TGTGCCAGCAGCCCAGACAGCGGCGGGCTCAATCAGCCCCAGCATTTT; CDR3aa: CASSPDSGGLNQPQHF
j_gene: TRBJ2-7; abundance: many; v_gene: TRBV20-1; d_gene: NA; CDR3nt: TGCAGTGCTAGGCCCCCGACGGGGGAGCAGTACTTC; CDR3aa: CSARPPTGEQYF
j_gene: TRBJ1-6; abundance: NA; v_gene: TRBV6-6; d_gene: NA; CDR3nt: TGTGCCAGCAGTCCGGCGACAGGAAGCGATTCACCCCTCCACTTT; CDR3aa: CASSPATGSDSPLHF
j_gene: TRBJ2-1; abundance: NA; v_gene: TRBV24-1; d_gene: NA; CDR3nt: TGTGCCACCAGTGATCCCCGGGACATTTTGGGTGCCTACAATGAGCAGTTCTTC; CDR3aa: CATSDPRDILGAYNEQFF
j_gene: TRBJ2-5; abundance: many; v_gene: TRBV3-1; d_gene: NA; CDR3nt: TGTGCCAGCAGCCCAATACAGGGATTCCAAGAGACCCAGTACTTC; CDR3aa: CASSPIQGFQETQYF
j_gene: TRBJ1-4; abundance: many; v_gene: TRBV11-2; d_gene: NA; CDR3nt: TGTGCCAGCAGCTTAGGATCAGGGCTTACTAATGAAAAACTGTTTTTT; CDR3aa: CASSLGSGLTNEKLFF
j_gene: TRBJ2-7; abundance: few; v_gene: TRBV7-9; d_gene: NA; CDR3nt: TGTGCCAGCAGCTTAGAGTACGGGACGAAGGGCTTC; CDR3aa: CASSLEYGTKGF
j_gene: TRBJ1-5; abundance: NA; v_gene: TRBV5-5; d_gene: TRBD1; CDR3nt: TGTGCCGGCAGCTTTACAGGGGGCCGGGATCAGCCCCAGCATTTT; CDR3aa: CAGSFTGGRDQPQHF
j_gene: TRBJ2-3; abundance: many; v_gene: TRBV5-1; d_gene: TRBD2; CDR3nt: TGCGCCAGCAGCTTCGTAGCGGGGGAGGATACGCAGTATTTT; CDR3aa: CASSFVAGEDTQYF
j_gene: TRBJ2-7; abundance: few; v_gene: TRBV7-6; d_gene: TRBD1; CDR3nt: TGTGCCAGCAGCTTAAAAAGTGGGACAGGGAATACTTACGAGCAGTACTTC; CDR3aa: CASSLKSGTGNTYEQYF
j_gene: TRBJ1-1; abundance: NA; v_gene: TRBV7-9; d_gene: TRBD1; CDR3nt: TGTGCCAGCAGCTTTTTATGGACAGGGACCATGGGGAACACTGAAGCTTTCTTT; CDR3aa: CASSFLWTGTMGNTEAFF
j_gene: TRBJ2-7; abundance: many; v_gene: TRBV6-2/TRBV6-3; d_gene: TRBD1; CDR3nt: TGTGCCAGCAGCTACAGGGGCCGCTGGGAGCAGTACTTC; CDR3aa: CASSYRGRWEQYF
j_gene: TRBJ2-1; abundance: few; v_gene: TRBV30; d_gene: TRBD2; CDR3nt: TGTGCCCTCGCCCGGGGGGGGTCATATGAGCAGTTCTTC; CDR3aa: CALARGGSYEQFF
j_gene: TRBJ1-5; abundance: once; v_gene: TRBV12-3/TRBV12-4; d_gene: NA; CDR3nt: TGTGCCAGCAGTTTCGGGCAGACTCAGCCCCAGCATTTT; CDR3aa: CASSFGQTQPQHF
j_gene: TRBJ2-2; abundance: few; v_gene: TRBV7-9; d_gene: TRBD1; CDR3nt: TGTGCCAGCAGCTCCGGGACAGGGGGCGAACGGTCCGGGGAGCTGTTTTTT; CDR3aa: CASSSGTGGERSGELFF
j_gene: TRBJ1-5; abundance: many; v_gene: TRBV10-3; d_gene: NA; CDR3nt: TGTGCCATCAGTCCGACGGGGAATAGCAATCAGCCCCAGCATTTT; CDR3aa: CAISPTGNSNQPQHF
j_gene: TRBJ2-3; abundance: few; v_gene: TRBV5-1; d_gene: TRBD2; CDR3nt: TGCGCCAGCAGCTCAACCGGGACTAGCGGTCGGGATACGCAGTATTTT; CDR3aa: CASSSTGTSGRDTQYF
j_gene: TRBJ2-1; abundance: NA; v_gene: TRBV5-1; d_gene: TRBD2; CDR3nt: TGTGCCAGCAGCTTACTAGCGGGAACAGGCAATGAGCAGTTCTTC; CDR3aa: CASSLLAGTGNEQFF
j_gene: TRBJ2-5; abundance: many; v_gene: TRBV9; d_gene: TRBD2; CDR3nt: TGTGCCAGCAGCCCTAGGGGACTAGCATCAGAGACCCAGTACTTC; CDR3aa: CASSPRGLASETQYF
j_gene: TRBJ2-1; abundance: many; v_gene: TRBV27; d_gene: TRBD2; CDR3nt: TGTGCCAGCAGTTCACAGCGGGGGGGCTACAATGAGCAGTTCTTC; CDR3aa: CASSSQRGGYNEQFF
j_gene: TRBJ2-6; abundance: NA; v_gene: TRBV24-1; d_gene: TRBD1; CDR3nt: TGTGCCACCAGTGATGCGGTGGGACAGTCCTCTGGGGCCAACGTCCTGACTTTC; CDR3aa: CATSDAVGQSSGANVLTF
j_gene: TRBJ2-2; abundance: NA; v_gene: TRBV20-1; d_gene: NA; CDR3nt: TGCAGTGCTAGAGGGCCGACTAGTTTCACCGGGGAGCTGTTTTTT; CDR3aa: CSARGPTSFTGELFF
j_gene: TRBJ2-7; abundance: NA; v_gene: TRBV6-6; d_gene: TRBD1; CDR3nt: TGTGCCAGCAGTTACCTCGGCATGGGACAGGGAGACGAGCAGTACTTC; CDR3aa: CASSYLGMGQGDEQYF
j_gene: TRBJ1-6; abundance: NA; v_gene: TRBV3-1; d_gene: NA; CDR3nt: TGTGCCAGCAGCCAAGATACCGATTCACCCCTCCACTTT; CDR3aa: CASSQDTDSPLHF
j_gene: TRBJ2-7; abundance: NA; v_gene: TRBV9; d_gene: TRBD2; CDR3nt: TGTGCCAGCAGCGTAGACCCCATAGCGGGGGAGACCTACAATGAGCAGTACTTC; CDR3aa: CASSVDPIAGETYNEQYF
j_gene: TRBJ2-1; abundance: NA; v_gene: TRBV7-2; d_gene: NA; CDR3nt: TGTGCCAGCAGCTCGAGCCCCAGGGTTCTCAATGAGCAGTTCTTC; CDR3aa: CASSSSPRVLNEQFF
j_gene: TRBJ1-2; abundance: NA; v_gene: TRBV20-1; d_gene: TRBD1; CDR3nt: TGCAGTGTGAGAACGACAGGGGGCTATGGCTACACCTTC; CDR3aa: CSVRTTGGYGYTF
j_gene: TRBJ2-3; abundance: NA; v_gene: TRBV7-2; d_gene: NA; CDR3nt: TGTGCCAGCAGCTTCCAGGGTTCGAGCACAGATACGCAGTATTTT; CDR3aa: CASSFQGSSTDTQYF
j_gene: TRBJ2-4; abundance: many; v_gene: TRBV20-1; d_gene: NA; CDR3nt: TGCAGTGCTAGAGATCCCCGGGGCCTAGCCAAAAACATTCAGTACTTC; CDR3aa: CSARDPRGLAKNIQYF
j_gene: TRBJ1-6; abundance: NA; v_gene: TRBV7-2; d_gene: NA; CDR3nt: TGTGCCAGCAGCTTAGTTTCAGGGGTTAGTTCACCCCTCCACTTT; CDR3aa: CASSLVSGVSSPLHF
j_gene: TRBJ2-5; abundance: many; v_gene: TRBV5-1; d_gene: NA; CDR3nt: TGCGCCAGCAGCTTGGAGGTAGCTGGAGAGACCCAGTACTTC; CDR3aa: CASSLEVAGETQYF
j_gene: TRBJ2-7; abundance: many; v_gene: TRBV7-2; d_gene: NA; CDR3nt: TGTGCCAGCAGCTTAGATTTGTCAGCCACCTTCGAGCAGTACTTC; CDR3aa: CASSLDLSATFEQYF
j_gene: TRBJ2-5; abundance: many; v_gene: TRBV5-4; d_gene: TRBD2; CDR3nt: TGTGCCGGTAGCGGGGGCGAGACCCAGTACTTC; CDR3aa: CAGSGGETQYF
j_gene: TRBJ1-1; abundance: many; v_gene: TRBV5-1; d_gene: NA; CDR3nt: TGCGCCAGCAGCTTGCCCGGTGTAACTGAAGCTTTCTTT; CDR3aa: CASSLPGVTEAFF
j_gene: TRBJ2-6; abundance: many; v_gene: TRBV7-2; d_gene: TRBD1; CDR3nt: TGTGCCAGCAGTCGGGACAGGGCTGGGGCCAACGTCCTGACTTTC; CDR3aa: CASSRDRAGANVLTF
j_gene: TRBJ2-1; abundance: many; v_gene: TRBV18; d_gene: TRBD1; CDR3nt: TGTGCCAGCTCACCGCGAGTCGGACAGGGGGCGATGGGTGAGCAGTTCTTC; CDR3aa: CASSPRVGQGAMGEQFF
j_gene: TRBJ2-3; abundance: many; v_gene: TRBV20-1; d_gene: TRBD2; CDR3nt: TGCAGTGCTAGGGGTAGCGGGGGAGCTAGAGGCACAGATACGCAGTATTTT; CDR3aa: CSARGSGGARGTDTQYF
j_gene: TRBJ2-5; abundance: NA; v_gene: TRBV5-1; d_gene: TRBD1; CDR3nt: TGCGCCAGCAGCGCCGGACAGGAAGAGACCCAGTACTTC; CDR3aa: CASSAGQEETQYF
j_gene: TRBJ2-1; abundance: many; v_gene: TRBV20-1; d_gene: TRBD2; CDR3nt: TGCAGTGCTAGATCAGGGCGGGGGGGGTACAATGAGCAGTTCTTC; CDR3aa: CSARSGRGGYNEQFF